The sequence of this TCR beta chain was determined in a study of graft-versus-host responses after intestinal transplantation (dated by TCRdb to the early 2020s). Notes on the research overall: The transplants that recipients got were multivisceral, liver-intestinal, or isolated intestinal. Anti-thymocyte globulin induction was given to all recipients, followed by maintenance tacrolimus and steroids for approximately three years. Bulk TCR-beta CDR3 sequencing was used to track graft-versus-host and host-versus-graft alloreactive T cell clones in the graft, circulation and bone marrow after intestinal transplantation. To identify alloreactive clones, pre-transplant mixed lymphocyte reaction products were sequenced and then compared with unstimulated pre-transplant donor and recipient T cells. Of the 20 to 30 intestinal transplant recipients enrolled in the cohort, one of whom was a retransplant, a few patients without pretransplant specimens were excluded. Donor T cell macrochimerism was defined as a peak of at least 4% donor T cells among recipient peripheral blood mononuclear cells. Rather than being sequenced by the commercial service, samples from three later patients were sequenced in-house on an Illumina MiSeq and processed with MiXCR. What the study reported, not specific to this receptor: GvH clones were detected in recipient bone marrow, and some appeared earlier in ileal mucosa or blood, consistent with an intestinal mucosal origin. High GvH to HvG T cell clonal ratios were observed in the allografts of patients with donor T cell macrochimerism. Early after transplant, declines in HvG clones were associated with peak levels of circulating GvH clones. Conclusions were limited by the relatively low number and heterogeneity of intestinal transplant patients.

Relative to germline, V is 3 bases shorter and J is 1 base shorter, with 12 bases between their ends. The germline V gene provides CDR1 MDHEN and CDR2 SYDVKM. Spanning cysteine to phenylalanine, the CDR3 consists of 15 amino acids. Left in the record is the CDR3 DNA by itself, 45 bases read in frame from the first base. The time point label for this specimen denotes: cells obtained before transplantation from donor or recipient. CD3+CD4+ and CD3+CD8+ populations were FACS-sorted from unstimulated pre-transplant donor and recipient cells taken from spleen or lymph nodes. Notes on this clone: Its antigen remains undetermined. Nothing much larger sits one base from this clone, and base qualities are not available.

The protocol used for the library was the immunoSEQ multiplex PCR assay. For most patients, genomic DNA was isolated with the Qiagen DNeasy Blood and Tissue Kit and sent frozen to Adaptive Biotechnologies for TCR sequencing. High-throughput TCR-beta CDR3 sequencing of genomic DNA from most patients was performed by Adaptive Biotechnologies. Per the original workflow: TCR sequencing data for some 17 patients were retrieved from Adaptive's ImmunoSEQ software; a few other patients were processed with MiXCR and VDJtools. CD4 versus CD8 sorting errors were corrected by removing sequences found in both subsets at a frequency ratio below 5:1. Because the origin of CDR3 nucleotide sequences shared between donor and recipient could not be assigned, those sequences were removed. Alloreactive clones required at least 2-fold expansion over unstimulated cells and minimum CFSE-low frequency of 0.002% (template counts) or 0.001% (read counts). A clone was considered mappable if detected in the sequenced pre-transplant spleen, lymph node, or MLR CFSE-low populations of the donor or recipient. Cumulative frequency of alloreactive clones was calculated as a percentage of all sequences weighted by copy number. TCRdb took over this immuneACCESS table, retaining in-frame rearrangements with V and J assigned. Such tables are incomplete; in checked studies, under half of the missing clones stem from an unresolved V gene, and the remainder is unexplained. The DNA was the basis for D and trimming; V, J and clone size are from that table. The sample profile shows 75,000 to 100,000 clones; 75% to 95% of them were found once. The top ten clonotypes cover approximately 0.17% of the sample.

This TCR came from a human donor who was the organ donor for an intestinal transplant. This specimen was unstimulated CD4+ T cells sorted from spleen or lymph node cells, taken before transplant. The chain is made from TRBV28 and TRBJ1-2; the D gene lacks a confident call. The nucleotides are TGTGCCAGCAGTTTCTTAGAAAGTCGTAACTATGGCTACACCTTC. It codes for CASSFLESRNYGYTF.